This T cell receptor beta chain emerged from a study of T cells after yellow fever vaccination. Overall study: The authors prepared low-cell-number fractions using SMART-Seq v4 Ultra Low Input. Findings and caveats of the study: Booster sampling recovered most clones from primary vaccination (approximately 97% CD4, around 90% CD8).

TCRdb redid the calling of the 5' RACE reads with MiXCR, one entry per CDR3 protein. The data show 300,000 to 400,000 distinct CDR3 sequences, roughly 8.7% seen once. Concerning this clonotype itself: Its specificity is unknown.

CDR1 and CDR2 (germline): SNHLY, FYNNEI. After removal of 1 base from V and 4 bases from J, the junction contained 7 bases not matched to a gene. This CDR3 comprises 16 residues. This chain joins TRBV2 and TRBJ1-1, with 9 bases matching TRBD1. The sample consisted of PBMCs, taken on the day of the first yellow fever vaccination. The sequence was collected from a man younger than 30 who received the YFV17D yellow fever vaccine. The DNA of the CDR3 is TGTGCCAGCAGTGAAGGGACAGGGGCGTGGAGCACTGAAGCTTTCTTT. Translation gives CASSEGTGAWSTEAFF.